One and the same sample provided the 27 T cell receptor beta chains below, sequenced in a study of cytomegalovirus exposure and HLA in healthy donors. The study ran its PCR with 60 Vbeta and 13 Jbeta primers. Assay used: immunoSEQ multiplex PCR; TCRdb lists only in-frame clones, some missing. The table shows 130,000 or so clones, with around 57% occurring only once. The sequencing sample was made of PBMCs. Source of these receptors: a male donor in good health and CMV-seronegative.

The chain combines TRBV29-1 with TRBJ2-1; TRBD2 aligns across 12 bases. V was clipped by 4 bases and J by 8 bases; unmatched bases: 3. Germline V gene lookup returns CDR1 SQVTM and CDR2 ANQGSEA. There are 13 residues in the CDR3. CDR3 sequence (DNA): TGCAGCGTTGGACTAGCGGGGGCCTATGAGCAGTTCTTC. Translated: CSVGLAGAYEQFF.

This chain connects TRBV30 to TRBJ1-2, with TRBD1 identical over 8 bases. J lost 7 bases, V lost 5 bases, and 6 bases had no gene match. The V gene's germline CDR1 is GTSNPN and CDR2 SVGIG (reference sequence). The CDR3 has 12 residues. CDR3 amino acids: CAWDTGGSGYTF. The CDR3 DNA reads TGTGCCTGGGACACAGGGGGTTCTGGCTACACCTTC.

The CDR3 reads CASSLYRDSNQPQHF. DNA for the CDR3: TGTGCCAGCAGTTTATACAGGGATAGCAATCAGCCCCAGCATTTT. The chain carries TRBV27 and TRBJ1-5; the D gene is possibly TRBD1 (6 bases). V shed 1 base and J shed 0 bases, with 7 bases lying between them. CDR1 MNHEY and CDR2 SMNVEV come from the germline V gene (reference sequence). The CDR3 length is 15 residues.

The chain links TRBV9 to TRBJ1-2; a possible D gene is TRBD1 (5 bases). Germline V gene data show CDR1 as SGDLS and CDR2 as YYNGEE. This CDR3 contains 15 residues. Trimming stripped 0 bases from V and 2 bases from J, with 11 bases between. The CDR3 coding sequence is TGTGCCAGCAGCGTAGGGCAGGGATTAAACTATGGCTACACCTTC. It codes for CASSVGQGLNYGYTF.

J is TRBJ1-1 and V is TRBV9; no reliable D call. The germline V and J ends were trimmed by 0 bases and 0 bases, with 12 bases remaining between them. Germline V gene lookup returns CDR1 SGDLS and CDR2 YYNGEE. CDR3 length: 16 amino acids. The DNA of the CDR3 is TGTGCCAGCAGCGTAGAGTCTCAGGTCTTGAACACTGAAGCTTTCTTT. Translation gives CASSVESQVLNTEAFF.

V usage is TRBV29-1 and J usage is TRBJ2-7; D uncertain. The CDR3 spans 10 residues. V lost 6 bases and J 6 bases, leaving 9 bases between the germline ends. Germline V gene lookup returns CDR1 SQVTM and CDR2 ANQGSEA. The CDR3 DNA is TGCAGCGTAAGCACGGGCGAGCAGTACTTC. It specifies CSVSTGEQYF.

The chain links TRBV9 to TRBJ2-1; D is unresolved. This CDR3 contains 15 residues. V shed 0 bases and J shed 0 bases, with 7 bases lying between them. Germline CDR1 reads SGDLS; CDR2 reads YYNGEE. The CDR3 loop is CASSVGASSYNEQFF. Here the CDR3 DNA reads TGTGCCAGCAGCGTAGGGGCCAGCTCCTACAATGAGCAGTTCTTC.

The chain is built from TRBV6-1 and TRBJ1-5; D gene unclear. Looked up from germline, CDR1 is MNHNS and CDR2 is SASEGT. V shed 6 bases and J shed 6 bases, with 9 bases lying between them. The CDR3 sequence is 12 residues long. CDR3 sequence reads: CASSASGQPQHF. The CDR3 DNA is TGTGCCAGCAGCGCTTCAGGTCAGCCCCAGCATTTT.

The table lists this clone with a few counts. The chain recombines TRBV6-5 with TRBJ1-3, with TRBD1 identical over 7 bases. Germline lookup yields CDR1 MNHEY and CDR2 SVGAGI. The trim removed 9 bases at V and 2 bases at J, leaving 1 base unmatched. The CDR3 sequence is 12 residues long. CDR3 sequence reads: CASQGAGNTIYF. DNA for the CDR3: TGTGCCAGTCAGGGGGCTGGAAACACCATATATTTT.

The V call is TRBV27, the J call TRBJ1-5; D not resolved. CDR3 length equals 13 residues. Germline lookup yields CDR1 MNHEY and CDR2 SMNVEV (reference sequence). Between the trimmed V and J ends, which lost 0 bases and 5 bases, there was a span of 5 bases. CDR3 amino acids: CASSLSEDQPQHF. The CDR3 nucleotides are TGTGCCAGCAGTTTATCCGAGGATCAGCCCCAGCATTTT.

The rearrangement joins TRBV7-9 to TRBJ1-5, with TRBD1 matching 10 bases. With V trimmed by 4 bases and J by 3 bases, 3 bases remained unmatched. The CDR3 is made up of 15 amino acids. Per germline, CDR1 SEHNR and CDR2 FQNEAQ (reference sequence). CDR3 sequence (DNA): TGTGCCAGCAGCTCGGGACAGGGGCACAATCAGCCCCAGCATTTT. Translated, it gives CASSSGQGHNQPQHF.

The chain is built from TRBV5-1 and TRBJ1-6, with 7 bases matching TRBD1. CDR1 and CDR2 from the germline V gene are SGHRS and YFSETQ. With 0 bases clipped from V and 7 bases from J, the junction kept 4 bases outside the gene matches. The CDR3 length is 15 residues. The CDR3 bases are TGCGCCAGCAGCTTGGCACAGGGGAGGAATTCACCCCTCCACTTT. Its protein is CASSLAQGRNSPLHF.

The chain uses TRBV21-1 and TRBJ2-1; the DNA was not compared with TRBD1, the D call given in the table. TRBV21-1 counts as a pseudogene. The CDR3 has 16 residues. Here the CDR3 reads CASIPKGDRDWYEQFF. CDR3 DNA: TGTGCCAGCATTCCTAAGGGGGACAGGGATTGGTATGAGCAGTTCTTC.

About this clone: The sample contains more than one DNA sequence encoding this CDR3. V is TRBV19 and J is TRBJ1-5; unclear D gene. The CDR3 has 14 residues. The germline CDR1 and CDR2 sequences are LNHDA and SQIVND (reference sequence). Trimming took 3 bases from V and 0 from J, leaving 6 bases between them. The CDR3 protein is CASSIRDSNQPQHF. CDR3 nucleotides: TGTGCCAGTAGTATTCGGGATAGCAATCAGCCCCAGCATTTT.

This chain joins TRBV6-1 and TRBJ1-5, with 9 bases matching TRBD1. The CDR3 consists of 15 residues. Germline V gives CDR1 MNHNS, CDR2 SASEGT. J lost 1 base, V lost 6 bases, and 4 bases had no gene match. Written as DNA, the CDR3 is TGTGCCAGCAGGGACAGGGGCCGAAGCAATCAGCCCCAGCATTTT. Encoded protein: CASRDRGRSNQPQHF.

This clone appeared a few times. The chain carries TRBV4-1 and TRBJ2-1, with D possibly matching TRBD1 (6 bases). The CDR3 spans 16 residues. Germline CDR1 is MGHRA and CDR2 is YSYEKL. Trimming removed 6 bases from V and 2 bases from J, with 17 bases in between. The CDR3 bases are TGCGCCAGCAGTACAACTAGGGGGTACCCCTACAATGAGCAGTTCTTC. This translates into CASSTTRGYPYNEQFF.

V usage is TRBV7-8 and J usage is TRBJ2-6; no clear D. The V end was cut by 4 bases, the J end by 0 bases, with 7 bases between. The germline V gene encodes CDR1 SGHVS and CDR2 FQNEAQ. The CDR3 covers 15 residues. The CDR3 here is CASSYQISGANVLTF. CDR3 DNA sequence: TGTGCCAGCAGCTATCAGATCTCTGGGGCCAACGTCCTGACTTTC.

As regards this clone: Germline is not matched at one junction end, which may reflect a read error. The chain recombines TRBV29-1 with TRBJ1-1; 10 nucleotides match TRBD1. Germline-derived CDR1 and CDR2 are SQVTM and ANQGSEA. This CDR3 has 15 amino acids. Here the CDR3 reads CSIDRGQTGNTEAFF. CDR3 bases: TGCAGCATTGACAGGGGGCAAACAGGAAACACTGAAGCTTTCTTT.

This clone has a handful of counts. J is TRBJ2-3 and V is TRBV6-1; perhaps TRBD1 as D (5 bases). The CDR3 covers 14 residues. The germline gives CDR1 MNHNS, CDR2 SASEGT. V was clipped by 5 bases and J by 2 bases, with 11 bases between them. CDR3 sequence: CASSQQANTDTQYF. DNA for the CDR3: TGTGCCAGCAGTCAACAGGCCAACACAGATACGCAGTATTTT.

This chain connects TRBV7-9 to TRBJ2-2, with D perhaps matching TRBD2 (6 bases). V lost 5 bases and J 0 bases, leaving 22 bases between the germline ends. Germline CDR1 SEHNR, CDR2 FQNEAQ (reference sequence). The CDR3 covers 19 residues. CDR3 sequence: CASSTYTSPPDPNTGELFF. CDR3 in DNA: TGTGCCAGCAGCACATATACTAGCCCTCCCGACCCGAACACCGGGGAGCTGTTTTTT.

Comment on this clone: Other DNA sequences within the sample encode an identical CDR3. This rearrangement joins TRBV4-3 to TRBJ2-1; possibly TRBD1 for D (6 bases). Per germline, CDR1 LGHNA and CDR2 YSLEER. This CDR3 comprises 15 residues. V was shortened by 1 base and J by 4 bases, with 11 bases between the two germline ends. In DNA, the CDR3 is TGCGCCAGCAGCCAAGCAGGGGCTCAATACAATGAGCAGTTCTTC. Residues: CASSQAGAQYNEQFF.

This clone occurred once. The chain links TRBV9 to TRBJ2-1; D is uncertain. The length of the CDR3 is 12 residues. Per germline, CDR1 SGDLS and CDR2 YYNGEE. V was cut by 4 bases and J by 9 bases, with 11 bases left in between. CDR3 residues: CASSPQSSEQFF. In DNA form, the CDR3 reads TGTGCCAGCAGCCCACAGAGTAGTGAGCAGTTCTTC.

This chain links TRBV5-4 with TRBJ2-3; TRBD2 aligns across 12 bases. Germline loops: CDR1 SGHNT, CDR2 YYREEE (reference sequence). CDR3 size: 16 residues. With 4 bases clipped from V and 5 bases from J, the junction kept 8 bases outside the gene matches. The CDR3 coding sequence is TGTGCCAGCAGCCAGAGACTAGCGGGGGTAGGAGATACGCAGTATTTT. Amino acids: CASSQRLAGVGDTQYF.

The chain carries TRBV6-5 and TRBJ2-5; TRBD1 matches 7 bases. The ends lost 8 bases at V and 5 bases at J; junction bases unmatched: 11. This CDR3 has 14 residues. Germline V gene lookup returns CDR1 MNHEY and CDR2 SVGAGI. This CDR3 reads CASCADRARETQYF. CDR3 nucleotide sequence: TGTGCCAGCTGCGCAGACAGGGCTCGGGAGACCCAGTACTTC.

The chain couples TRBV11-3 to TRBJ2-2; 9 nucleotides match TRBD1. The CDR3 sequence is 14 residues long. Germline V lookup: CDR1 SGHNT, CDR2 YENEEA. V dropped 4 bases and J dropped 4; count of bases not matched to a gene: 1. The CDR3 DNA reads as TGTGCCAGCAGCTCGGGACAGGGCACCGGGGAGCTGTTTTTT. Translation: CASSSGQGTGELFF.

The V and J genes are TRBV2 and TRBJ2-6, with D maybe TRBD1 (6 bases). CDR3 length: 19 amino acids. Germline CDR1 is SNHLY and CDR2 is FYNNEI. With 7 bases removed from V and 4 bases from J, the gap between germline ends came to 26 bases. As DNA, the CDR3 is TGTGCCAGCAAAAGAATACATTACAGGGATTCCTCCGGGGCCAACGTCCTGACTTTC. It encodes CASKRIHYRDSSGANVLTF.

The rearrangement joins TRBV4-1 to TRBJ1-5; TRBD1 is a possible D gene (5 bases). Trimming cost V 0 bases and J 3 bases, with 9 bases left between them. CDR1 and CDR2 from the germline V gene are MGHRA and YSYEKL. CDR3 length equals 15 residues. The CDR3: CASSQDGHYNQPQHF. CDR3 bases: TGCGCCAGCAGCCAAGATGGACACTACAATCAGCCCCAGCATTTT.